This T cell receptor (beta chain) was found in a study of CD8 T cells in ankylosing spondylitis. Study-wide findings and caveats: Seemingly characteristic of ankylosing spondylitis blood was a TCR beta motif consisting of under ten highly homologous variants.

One entry per CDR3 protein, called by TCRdb with MiXCR from the 5' RACE reads. This table has around 890,000 distinct CDR3 sequences, roughly 10% appearing once. From germline, CDR1 is SQVTM and CDR2 ANQGSEA. CDR3 length: 11 residues. V lost 4 bases and J 5 bases, leaving 8 bases between the germline ends. This clonotype was counted between two and nine times. The antigen is not known. Material: blood, either unsorted or a sorted T cell fraction (not recorded which). This receptor was identified in a male donor with ankylosing spondylitis. The rearrangement joins TRBV29-1 to TRBJ1-1; D not certain. As DNA, the CDR3 is TGCAGCGTTGGTGGAGGTACTGAAGCTTTCTTT. This gives the protein CSVGGGTEAFF. The full variable domain, rest sourced from reference TRBV29-1 and TRBJ1-1, is SAVISQKPSRDICQRGTSLTIQCQVDSQVTMMFWYRQQPGQSLTLIATANQGSEATYESGFVIDKFPISRPNLTFSTLTVSNMSPEDSSIYLCSVGGGTEAFFGQGTRLTVV.